The source of this T cell receptor beta chain is a study of T cells in women clearing cervical HPV infection. Study-wide context: Cases: HPV16-related CIN3 or worse on histology, a couple of invasive cancers. Blood came at first lesion visit for cases, post-clearance for controls.

Comment on this clone: Its antigen is unidentified. The CDR3 is cut off 3 residues early in the read; its end comes from the germline J gene.

The CDR3 totals 12 residues. Between the trimmed V and J ends, which lost 7 bases and 7 bases, there was a span of 13 bases. Germline V gene sequence: CDR1 MNHGY, CDR2 SAAAGT. Whole-study results and caveats: CIN3+ cases had significantly higher TCR repertoire richness than controls, but evenness did not differ. Effector/memory and HPV-specific T cells were not isolated, and association timing is unknown.

The method was immunoSEQ multiplex PCR; TCRdb's version includes in-frame clones alone and lacks a portion of them. Its table records around 30,000 clones. The clonotype comes from a woman aged 18 to 75 with a cervical HPV16 infection that either progressed to CIN3+ or cleared (not recorded which). Sequencing was carried out using blood buffy coat. V gene TRBV6-8 combines with J gene TRBJ1-2; D gene unclear. CDR3 bases read: TGTGCCAGCATCCTAGACCCCGTTGGC. Translating gives CASILDPVG. The full CDR3 protein reads CASILDPVGYTF.